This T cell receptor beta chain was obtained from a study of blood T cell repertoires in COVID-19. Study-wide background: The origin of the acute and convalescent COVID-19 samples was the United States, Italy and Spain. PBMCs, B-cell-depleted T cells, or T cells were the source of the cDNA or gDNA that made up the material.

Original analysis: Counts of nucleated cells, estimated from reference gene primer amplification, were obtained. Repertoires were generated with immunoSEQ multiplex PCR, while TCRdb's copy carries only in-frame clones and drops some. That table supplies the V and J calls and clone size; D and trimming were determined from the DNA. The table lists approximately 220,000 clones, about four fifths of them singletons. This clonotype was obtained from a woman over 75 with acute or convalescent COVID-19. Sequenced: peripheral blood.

The CDR3 DNA is TGTGCCAGCACCGAGGGCCAGCACAGAGGTACGCAGTATTTT. It codes for CASTEGQHRGTQYF. The chain combines TRBV6-6 with TRBJ2-3; weak D call: TRBD2 (5 bases). Germline V gene sequence: CDR1 MNHNY, CDR2 SVGAGI (reference sequence). This CDR3 contains 14 residues. V lost 7 bases, J lost 8 bases, and 19 bases lay in between.